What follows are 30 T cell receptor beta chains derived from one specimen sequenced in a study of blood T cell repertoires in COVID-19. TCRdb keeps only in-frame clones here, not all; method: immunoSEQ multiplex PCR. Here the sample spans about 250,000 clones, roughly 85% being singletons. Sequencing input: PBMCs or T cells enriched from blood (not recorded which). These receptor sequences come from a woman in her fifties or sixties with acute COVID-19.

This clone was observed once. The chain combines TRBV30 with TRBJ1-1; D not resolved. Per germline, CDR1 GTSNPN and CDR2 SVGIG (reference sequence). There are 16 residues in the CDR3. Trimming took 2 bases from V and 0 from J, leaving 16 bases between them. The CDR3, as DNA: TGTGCCTGGAGTCCTCCTGAGGCGGAGGTGAACACTGAAGCTTTCTTT. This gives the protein CAWSPPEAEVNTEAFF.

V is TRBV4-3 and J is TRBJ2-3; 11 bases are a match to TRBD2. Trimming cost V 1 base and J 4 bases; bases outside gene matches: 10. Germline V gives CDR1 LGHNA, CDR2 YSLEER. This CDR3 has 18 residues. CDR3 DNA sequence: TGCGCCAGCAGCCAAGGAGGAGTAGCGGGGGGGGGCGCAGATACGCAGTATTTT. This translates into CASSQGGVAGGGADTQYF.

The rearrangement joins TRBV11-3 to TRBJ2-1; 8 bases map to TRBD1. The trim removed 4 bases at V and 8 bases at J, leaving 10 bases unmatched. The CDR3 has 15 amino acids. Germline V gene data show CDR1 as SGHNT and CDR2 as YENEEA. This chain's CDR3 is CASSSQGAKFDEQFF. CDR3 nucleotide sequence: TGTGCCAGCAGCTCGCAGGGGGCTAAATTTGATGAGCAGTTCTTC.

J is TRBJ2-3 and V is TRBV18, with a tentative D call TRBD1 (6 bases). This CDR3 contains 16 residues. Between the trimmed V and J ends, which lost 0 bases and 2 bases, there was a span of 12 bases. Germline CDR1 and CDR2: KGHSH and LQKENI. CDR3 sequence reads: CASSPPGAAITDTQYF. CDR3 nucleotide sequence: TGTGCCAGCTCACCACCGGGGGCAGCGATCACAGATACGCAGTATTTT.

This CDR3 reads CASSVAGVGEKLFF. CDR3 coding DNA: TGTGCCAGCAGCGTAGCAGGGGTTGGGGAAAAACTGTTTTTT. J is TRBJ1-4 and V is TRBV9; perhaps TRBD1 as D (6 bases). Between the trimmed V and J ends, which lost 0 bases and 8 bases, there was a span of 11 bases. The length of the CDR3 is 14 residues. Germline values: CDR1 SGDLS, CDR2 YYNGEE.

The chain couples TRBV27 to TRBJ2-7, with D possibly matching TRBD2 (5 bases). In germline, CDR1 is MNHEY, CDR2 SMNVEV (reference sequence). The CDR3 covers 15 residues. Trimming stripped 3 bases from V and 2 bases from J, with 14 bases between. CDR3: CASSLRGIPPYEQYF. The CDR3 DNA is TGTGCCAGCAGTTTGAGAGGGATCCCCCCCTACGAGCAGTACTTC.

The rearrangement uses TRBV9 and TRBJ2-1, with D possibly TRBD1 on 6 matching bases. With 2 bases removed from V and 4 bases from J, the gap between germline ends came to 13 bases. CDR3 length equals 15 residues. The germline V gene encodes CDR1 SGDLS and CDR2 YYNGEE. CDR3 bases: TGTGCCAGCAGCGTGCTATGGCAGGGGTACAATGAGCAGTTCTTC. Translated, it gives CASSVLWQGYNEQFF.

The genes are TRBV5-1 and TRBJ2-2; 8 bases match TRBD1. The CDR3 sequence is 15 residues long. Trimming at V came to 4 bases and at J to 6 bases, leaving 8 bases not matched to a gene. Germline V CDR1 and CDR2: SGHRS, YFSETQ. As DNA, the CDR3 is TGCGCCAGCAGCCTGGGACAGGTCGGGGCCGGGGAGCTGTTTTTT. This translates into CASSLGQVGAGELFF.

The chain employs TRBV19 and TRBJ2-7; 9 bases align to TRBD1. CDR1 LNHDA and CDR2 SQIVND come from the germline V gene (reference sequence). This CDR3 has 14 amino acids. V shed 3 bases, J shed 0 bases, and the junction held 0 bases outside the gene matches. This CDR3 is CASSMGQGSYEQYF. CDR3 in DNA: TGTGCCAGTAGTATGGGACAGGGCTCCTACGAGCAGTACTTC.

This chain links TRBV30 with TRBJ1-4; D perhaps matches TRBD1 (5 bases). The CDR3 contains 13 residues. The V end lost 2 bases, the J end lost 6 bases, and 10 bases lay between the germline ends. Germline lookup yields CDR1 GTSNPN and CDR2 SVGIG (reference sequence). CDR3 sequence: CAWSRGRDEKLFF. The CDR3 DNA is TGTGCCTGGAGTAGGGGCAGGGATGAAAAACTGTTTTTT.

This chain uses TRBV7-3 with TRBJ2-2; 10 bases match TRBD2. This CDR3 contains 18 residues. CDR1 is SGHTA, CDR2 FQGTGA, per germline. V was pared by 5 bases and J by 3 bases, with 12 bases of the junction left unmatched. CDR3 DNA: TGTGCCAGCAGCCCACGAGCGGTTAGCGGGGGGCACACCGGGGAGCTGTTTTTT. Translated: CASSPRAVSGGHTGELFF.

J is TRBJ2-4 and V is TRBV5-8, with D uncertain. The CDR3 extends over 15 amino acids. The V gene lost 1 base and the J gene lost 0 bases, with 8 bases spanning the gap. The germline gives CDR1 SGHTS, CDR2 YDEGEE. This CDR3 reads CASSLIALAKNIQYF. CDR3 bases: TGTGCCAGCAGCTTGATAGCCCTAGCCAAAAACATTCAGTACTTC.

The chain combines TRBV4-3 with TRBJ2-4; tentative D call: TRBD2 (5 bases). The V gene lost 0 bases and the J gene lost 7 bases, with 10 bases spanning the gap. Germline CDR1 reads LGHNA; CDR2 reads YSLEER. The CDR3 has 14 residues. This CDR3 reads CASSQDPGRNIQYF. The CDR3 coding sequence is TGCGCCAGCAGCCAAGATCCGGGAAGGAACATTCAGTACTTC.

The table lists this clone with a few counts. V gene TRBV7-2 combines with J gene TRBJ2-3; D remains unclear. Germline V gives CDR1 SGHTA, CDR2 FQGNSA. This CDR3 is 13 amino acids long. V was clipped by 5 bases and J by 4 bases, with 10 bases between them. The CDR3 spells CASSMTRADTQYF. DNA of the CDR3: TGTGCCAGCAGCATGACTCGGGCAGATACGCAGTATTTT.

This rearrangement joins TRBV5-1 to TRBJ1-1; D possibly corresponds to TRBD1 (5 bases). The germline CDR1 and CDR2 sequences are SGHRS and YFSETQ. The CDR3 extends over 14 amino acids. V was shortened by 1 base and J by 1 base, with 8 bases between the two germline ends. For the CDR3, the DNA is TGCGCCAGCAGCTTGTGGGGGGAGAACACTGAAGCTTTCTTT. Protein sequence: CASSLWGENTEAFF. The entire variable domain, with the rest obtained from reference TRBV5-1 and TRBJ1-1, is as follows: KAGVTQTPRYLIKTRGQQVTLSCSPISGHRSVSWYQQTPGQGLQFLFEYFSETQRNKGNFPGRFSGRQFSNSRSEMNVSTLELGDSALYLCASSLWGENTEAFFGQGTRLTVV.

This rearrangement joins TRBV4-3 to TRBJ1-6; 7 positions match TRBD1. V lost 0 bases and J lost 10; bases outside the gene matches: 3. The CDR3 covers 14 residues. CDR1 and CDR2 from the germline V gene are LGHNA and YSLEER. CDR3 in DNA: TGCGCCAGCAGCCAAGAAGACAGGGAGTCACCCCTCCACTTT. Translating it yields CASSQEDRESPLHF.

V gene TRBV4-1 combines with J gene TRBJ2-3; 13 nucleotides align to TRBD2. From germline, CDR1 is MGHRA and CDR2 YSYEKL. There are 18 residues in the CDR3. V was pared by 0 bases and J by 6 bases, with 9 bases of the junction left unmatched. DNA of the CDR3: TGCGCCAGCAGCCAAGATGCGGCCGGGACTAGCGGGGCGGATACGCAGTATTTT. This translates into CASSQDAAGTSGADTQYF.

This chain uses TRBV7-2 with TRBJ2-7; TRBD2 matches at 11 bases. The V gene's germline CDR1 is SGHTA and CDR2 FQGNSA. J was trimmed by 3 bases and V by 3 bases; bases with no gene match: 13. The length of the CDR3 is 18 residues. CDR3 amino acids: CASSFLTSGDMQRYEQYF. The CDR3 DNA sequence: TGTGCCAGCAGCTTCCTGACTAGCGGGGACATGCAACGCTACGAGCAGTACTTC.

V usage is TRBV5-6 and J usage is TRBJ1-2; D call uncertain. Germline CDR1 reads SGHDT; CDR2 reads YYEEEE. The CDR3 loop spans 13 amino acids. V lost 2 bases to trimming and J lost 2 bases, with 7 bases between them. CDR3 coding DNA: TGTGCCAGCAGCTTCGACAAGAACTATGGCTACACCTTC. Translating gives CASSFDKNYGYTF. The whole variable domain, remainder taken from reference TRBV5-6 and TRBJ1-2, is DAGVTQSPTHLIKTRGQQVTLRCSPKSGHDTVSWYQQALGQGPQFIFQYYEEEERQRGNFPDRFSGHQFPNYSSELNVNALLLGDSALYLCASSFDKNYGYTFGSGTRLTVV.

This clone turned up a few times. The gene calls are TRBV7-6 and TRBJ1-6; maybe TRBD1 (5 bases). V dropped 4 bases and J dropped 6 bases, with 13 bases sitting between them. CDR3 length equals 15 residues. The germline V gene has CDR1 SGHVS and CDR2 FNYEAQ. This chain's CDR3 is CASSSLTASNSPLHF. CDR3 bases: TGTGCCAGCAGCTCCTTGACAGCCTCTAATTCACCCCTCCACTTT.

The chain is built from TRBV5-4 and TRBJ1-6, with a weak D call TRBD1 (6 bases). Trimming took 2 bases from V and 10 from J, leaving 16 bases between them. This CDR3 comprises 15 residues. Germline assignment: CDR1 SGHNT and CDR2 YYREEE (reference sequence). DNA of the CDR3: TGTGCCAGCAGCTTTGGTGGCGGGGGCGGATCACCCCTCCACTTT. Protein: CASSFGGGGGSPLHF.

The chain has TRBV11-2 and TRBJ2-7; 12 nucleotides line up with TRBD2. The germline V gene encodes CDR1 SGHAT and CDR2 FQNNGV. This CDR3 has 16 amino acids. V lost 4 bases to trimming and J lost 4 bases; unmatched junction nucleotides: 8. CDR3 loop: CASSSQAGLAGYEQYF. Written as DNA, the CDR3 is TGTGCCAGCAGCTCACAGGCCGGACTAGCGGGATACGAGCAGTACTTC.

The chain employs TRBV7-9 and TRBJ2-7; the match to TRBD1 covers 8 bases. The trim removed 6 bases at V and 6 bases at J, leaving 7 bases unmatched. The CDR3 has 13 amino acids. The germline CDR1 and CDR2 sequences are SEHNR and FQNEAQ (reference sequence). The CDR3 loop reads CASSSQGVGEQYF. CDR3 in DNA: TGTGCCAGCAGTTCACAGGGGGTGGGCGAGCAGTACTTC. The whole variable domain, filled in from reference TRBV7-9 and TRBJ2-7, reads DTGVSQNPRHKITKRGQNVTFRCDPISEHNRLYWYRQTLGQGPEFLTYFQNEAQLEKSRLLSDRFSAERPKGSFSTLEIQRTEQGDSAMYLCASSSQGVGEQYFGPGTRLTVT.

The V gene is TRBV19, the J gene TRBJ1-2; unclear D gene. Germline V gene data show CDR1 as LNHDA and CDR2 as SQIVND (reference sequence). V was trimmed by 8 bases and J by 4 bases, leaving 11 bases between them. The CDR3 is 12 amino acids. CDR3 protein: CASSLMSYGYTF. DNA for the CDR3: TGTGCCAGTTCTCTGATGAGCTATGGCTACACCTTC.

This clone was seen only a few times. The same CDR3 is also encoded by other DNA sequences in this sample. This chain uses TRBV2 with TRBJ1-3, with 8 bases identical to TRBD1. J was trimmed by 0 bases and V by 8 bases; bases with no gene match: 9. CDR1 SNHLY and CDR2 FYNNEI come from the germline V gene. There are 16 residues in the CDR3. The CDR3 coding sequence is TGTGCCAGCCGGCGGGGACAGGCGAGCTCTGGAAACACCATATATTTT. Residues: CASRRGQASSGNTIYF.

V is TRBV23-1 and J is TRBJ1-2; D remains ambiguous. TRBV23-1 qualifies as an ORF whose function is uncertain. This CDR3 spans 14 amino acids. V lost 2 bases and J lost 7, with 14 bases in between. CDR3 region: CASSQTSGSPGYTF. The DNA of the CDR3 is TGCGCCAGCAGTCAAACCTCGGGGAGTCCTGGCTACACCTTC.

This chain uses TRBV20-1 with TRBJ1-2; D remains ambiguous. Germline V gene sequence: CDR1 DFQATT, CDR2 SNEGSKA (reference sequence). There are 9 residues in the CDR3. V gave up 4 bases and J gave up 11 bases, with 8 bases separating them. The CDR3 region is CSATPGYTF. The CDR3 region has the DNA TGCAGTGCTACCCCGGGGTACACCTTC.

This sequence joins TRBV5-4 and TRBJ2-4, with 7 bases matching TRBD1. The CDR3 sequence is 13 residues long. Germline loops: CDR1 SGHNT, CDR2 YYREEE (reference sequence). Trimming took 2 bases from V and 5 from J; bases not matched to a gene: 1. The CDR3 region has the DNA TGTGCCAGCAGCTTAACAGGGGAAAACATTCAGTACTTC. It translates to CASSLTGENIQYF.

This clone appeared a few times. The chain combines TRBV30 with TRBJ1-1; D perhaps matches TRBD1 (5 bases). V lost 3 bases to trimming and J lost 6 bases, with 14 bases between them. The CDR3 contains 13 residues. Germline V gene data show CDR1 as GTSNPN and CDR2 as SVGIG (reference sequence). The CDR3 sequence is CAWSRQGIAEAFF. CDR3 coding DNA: TGTGCCTGGAGCAGGCAGGGAATCGCTGAAGCTTTCTTT. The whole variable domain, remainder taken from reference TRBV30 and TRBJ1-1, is SQTIHQWPATLVQPVGSPLSLECTVEGTSNPNLYWYRQAAGRGLQLLFYSVGIGQISSEVPQNLSASRPQDRQFILSSKKLLLSDSGFYLCAWSRQGIAEAFFGQGTRLTVV.

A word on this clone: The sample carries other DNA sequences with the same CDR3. For the CDR3, the DNA is TGTGCCAGCCGACGGGGCTACGAGCAGTACTTC. Translating gives CASRRGYEQYF. The chain combines TRBV27 with TRBJ2-7, with D perhaps matching TRBD2 (5 bases). Germline-derived CDR1 and CDR2 are MNHEY and SMNVEV (reference sequence). The CDR3 extends over 11 amino acids. The V gene lost 8 bases and the J gene lost 3 bases, with 8 bases spanning the gap.